This T cell receptor beta chain came from a study of T cell repertoires in ileal Crohn's disease. Study-wide background: Every patient was operated on for stricturing (approximately 60%) or penetrating (approximately 40%) complications.

TCRdb keeps only in-frame clones here, not all; method: immunoSEQ multiplex PCR. In the table there are more than 15,000 clones, roughly 83% of which are singletons. CDR1 and CDR2 (germline): SNHLY, FYNNEI. The CDR3 has 14 residues. V lost 4 bases and J 2 bases, leaving 12 bases between the germline ends. Whole-study findings and limits: Every patient over 26.8% clonality showed endoscopic recurrence.

Turning to this clone: Antigen: not known.

The chain recombines TRBV2 with TRBJ2-7, with D perhaps TRBD2 (6 bases). The source of this sequence is an adult with Crohn's disease. The sample taken for sequencing was ileal tissue. This chain's CDR3 is CASSGDSGTYEQYF. For the CDR3, the DNA is TGTGCCAGCAGTGGGGATAGCGGTACCTACGAGCAGTACTTC.